This T cell receptor beta chain was retrieved from a study of blood T cell repertoires in COVID-19. Study-wide context: Donors in the United States, Italy and Spain gave samples during acute or convalescent COVID-19.

The V end lost 0 bases, the J end lost 3 bases, and 13 bases lay between the germline ends. This CDR3 region has 16 residues. Germline V gene sequence: CDR1 SGHRS, CDR2 YFSETQ. Only in-frame clones appear in the TCRdb table, and some are missing; sequencing was by immunoSEQ multiplex PCR. The table includes 30,000 to 35,000 clones, 80% to 90% detected once. The sample consisted of peripheral blood. The chain joins TRBV5-1 to TRBJ1-3, with D tentatively TRBD1 (6 bases). This clonotype was obtained from a man between 45 and 60 years old with acute or convalescent COVID-19. For the CDR3, the DNA is TGCGCCAGCAGCTTGGCCGCACAGGGAAGTGGAAACACCATATATTTT. Translated, it gives CASSLAAQGSGNTIYF.